Described below is a single TCR beta chain sequence and its context. CDR1 and CDR2 (germline): SGHAT, FQNNGV. The V and J ends lost 4 bases and 2 bases, in that order; junction bases with no gene match: 6. The CDR3 contains 15 residues. The sample belongs to a study of blood T cell repertoires in COVID-19. Study at large: Samples representing acute and convalescent COVID-19 were sourced from the United States, Italy and Spain.

Assay: immunoSEQ multiplex PCR; the TCRdb copy retains only in-frame clones and omits some. The sample carries 30,000 to 35,000 clones, 85% to 90% recorded once. Sequencing input: peripheral blood. The TCR originated in a man at least 80 years old with active COVID-19. The chain has TRBV11-2 and TRBJ2-7, with 9 bases lining up with TRBD1. The CDR3 DNA reads as TGTGCCAGCAGCTCCGGGACAGGGCGCACCTACGAGCAGTACTTC. Translation: CASSSGTGRTYEQYF.